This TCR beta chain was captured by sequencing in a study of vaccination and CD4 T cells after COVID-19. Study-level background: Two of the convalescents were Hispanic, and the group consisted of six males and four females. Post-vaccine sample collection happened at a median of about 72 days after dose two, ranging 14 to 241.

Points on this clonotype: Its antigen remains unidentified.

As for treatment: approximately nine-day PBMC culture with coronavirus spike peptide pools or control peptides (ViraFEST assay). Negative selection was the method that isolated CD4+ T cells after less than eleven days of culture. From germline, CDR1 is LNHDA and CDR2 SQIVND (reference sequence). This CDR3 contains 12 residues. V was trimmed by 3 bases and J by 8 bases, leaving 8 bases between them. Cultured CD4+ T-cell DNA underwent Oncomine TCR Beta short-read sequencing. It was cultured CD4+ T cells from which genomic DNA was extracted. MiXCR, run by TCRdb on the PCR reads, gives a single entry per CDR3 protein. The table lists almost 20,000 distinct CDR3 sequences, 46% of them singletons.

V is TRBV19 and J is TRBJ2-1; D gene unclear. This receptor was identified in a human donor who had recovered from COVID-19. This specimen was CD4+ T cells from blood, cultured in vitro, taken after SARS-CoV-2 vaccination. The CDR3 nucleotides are TGTGCCAGTAGTATCGGGTTCGATGAGCAGTTCTTC. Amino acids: CASSIGFDEQFF.